The clone carrying this TCR beta chain was recorded many times. Its cognate antigen is unknown. This entry comes from a study of identical twins. Findings and caveats of the study: Partly confounded zero-insertion analyses could result from invariant MAIT and iNKT cells. Carriage of fewer insertions was seen in abundant cord blood beta clonotypes, whereas memory repertoires showed none.

One entry per CDR3 protein results from TCRdb running MiXCR on the 5' RACE reads. The data hold about 260,000 distinct CDR3 sequences, with 7% observed a single time. The V gene lost 5 bases and the J gene lost 5 bases, with 15 bases spanning the gap. Looked up from germline, CDR1 is DFQATT and CDR2 is SNEGSKA (reference sequence). The CDR3 is made up of 14 amino acids. This same sample was also taken into another study, of yellow fever vaccine responses in identical twins.

This chain connects TRBV20-1 to TRBJ1-4; tentative D call: TRBD1 (6 bases). What was sequenced was memory (CD45RO+) T cells sorted from blood. The TCR originated in a woman under 30 in good health. CDR3 in amino acids: CSAGGRGANEKLFF. In DNA, the CDR3 is TGCAGTGCTGGGGGCCGGGGGGCGAATGAAAAACTGTTTTTT.